The 9 T cell receptor beta chains listed next were all sequenced from one sample in a study of cytomegalovirus exposure and HLA in healthy donors. The study ran its PCR with 60 Vbeta and 13 Jbeta primers. Here immunoSEQ multiplex PCR was the method, and the copy in TCRdb shows in-frame clones only, minus some. The sample consists of some 200,000 clones, over 60% of them appearing once. The sample comprised PBMCs. Receptors were obtained from a man aged 18-30 years in good health and CMV-seronegative.

The chain links TRBV11-2 to TRBJ1-3; perhaps TRBD1 as D (5 bases). The CDR3 totals 17 residues. The germline CDR1 and CDR2 sequences are SGHAT and FQNNGV. V gave up 1 base and J gave up 0 bases, with 13 bases separating them. The CDR3 DNA reads TGTGCCAGCAGCTTAGGCCCCTCAGGGCTCTCTGGAAACACCATATATTTT. Translation: CASSLGPSGLSGNTIYF. Supplemented by reference TRBV11-2 and TRBJ1-3, the full variable domain reads EAGVAQSPRYKIIEKRQSVAFWCNPISGHATLYWYQQILGQGPKLLIQFQNNGVVDDSQLPKDRFSAERLKGVDSTLKIQPAKLEDSAVYLCASSLGPSGLSGNTIYFGEGSWLTVV.

V gene TRBV9 combines with J gene TRBJ2-3; 10 bases match TRBD2. CDR1 SGDLS and CDR2 YYNGEE come from the germline V gene. There are 17 residues in the CDR3. V lost 4 bases, J lost 6 bases, and 14 bases stayed unmatched. The CDR3 DNA reads TGTGCCAGCAGCTCCTCAAATCTAGCGGGAGAAGGGGATACGCAGTATTTT. The encoded protein is CASSSSNLAGEGDTQYF. Combining the CDR3 with reference TRBV9 and TRBJ2-3 gives the whole variable domain DSGVTQTPKHLITATGQRVTLRCSPRSGDLSVYWYQQSLDQGLQFLIQYYNGEERAKGNILERFSAQQFPDLHSELNLSSLELGDSALYFCASSSSNLAGEGDTQYFGPGTRLTVL.

V and J are TRBV7-6 and TRBJ2-1; the match to TRBD2 covers 10 bases. The CDR3 is made up of 17 amino acids. Germline lookup yields CDR1 SGHVS and CDR2 FNYEAQ. V shed 0 bases, J shed 3 bases, and the junction held 5 bases outside the gene matches. The CDR3 nucleotides read TGTGCCAGCAGCTTAGCTCTCCCTAGCGGGAGCTACAATGAGCAGTTCTTC. Translating gives CASSLALPSGSYNEQFF.

This clone was seen more than once but under ten times. The V and J genes are TRBV5-8 and TRBJ1-5; 7 nucleotides line up with TRBD1. This CDR3 is 15 amino acids long. The germline CDR1 and CDR2 sequences are SGHTS and YDEGEE. V gave up 4 bases and J gave up 5 bases; unmatched junction bases: 9. CDR3 bases: TGTGCCAGCAGCCAACAGGGGAGAATAGATCAGCCCCAGCATTTT. Residues: CASSQQGRIDQPQHF.

This chain joins TRBV10-3 and TRBJ1-5, with 10 bases that match TRBD1. Germline CDR1 ENHRY, CDR2 SYGVKD. The CDR3 loop spans 16 amino acids. V was pared by 2 bases and J by 5 bases, with 6 bases of the junction left unmatched. CDR3 residues: CAISEEGTGDDQPQHF. The CDR3, as DNA: TGTGCCATCAGTGAGGAAGGGACAGGGGATGATCAGCCCCAGCATTTT.

The rearrangement links TRBV2 to TRBJ1-2, with D perhaps matching TRBD1 (5 bases). V was trimmed by 7 bases and J by 4 bases, leaving 16 bases between them. Germline CDR1 reads SNHLY; CDR2 reads FYNNEI. The CDR3 length is 14 residues. The CDR3 nucleotides are TGTGCCAGCAACGGGGGGACGCAAACCTATGGCTACACCTTC. It codes for CASNGGTQTYGYTF.

The chain carries TRBV5-6 and TRBJ1-2, with D uncertain. In germline, CDR1 is SGHDT, CDR2 YYEEEE. V was pared by 0 bases and J by 8 bases, with 11 bases between. The CDR3 extends over 13 amino acids. As DNA, the CDR3 is TGTGCCAGCAGCTTGGCTCAGGCAAACGGCTACACCTTC. It translates to CASSLAQANGYTF.

J is TRBJ2-1 and V is TRBV19, with 11 bases aligning to TRBD1. This CDR3 has 15 residues. V shed 6 bases and J 5 bases; nucleotides not matched to a gene: 6. CDR1 and CDR2 (germline): LNHDA, SQIVND (reference sequence). In DNA form, the CDR3 reads TGTGCCAGTAGAACCGGGACAGGGGGTGACAATGAGCAGTTCTTC. Translation gives CASRTGTGGDNEQFF. The whole variable domain, remainder taken from reference TRBV19 and TRBJ2-1, is DGGITQSPKYLFRKEGQNVTLSCEQNLNHDAMYWYRQDPGQGLRLIYYSQIVNDFQKGDIAEGYSVSREKKESFPLTVTSAQKNPTAFYLCASRTGTGGDNEQFFGPGTRLTVL.

This clone was seen only a few times. The chain links TRBV7-8 to TRBJ2-3, with TRBD2 as a possible D gene (5 bases). In germline, CDR1 is SGHVS, CDR2 FQNEAQ. This CDR3 has 18 residues. V was trimmed by 1 base and J by 6 bases, leaving 23 bases between them. The CDR3 reads CASSLDGFGVYPKDTQYF. DNA of the CDR3: TGTGCCAGCAGCTTAGATGGGTTCGGGGTTTACCCGAAGGATACGCAGTATTTT. The full variable domain, in which reference TRBV7-8 and TRBJ2-3 provide the parts outside the CDR3, is GAGVSQSPRYKVAKRGQDVALRCDPISGHVSLFWYQQALGQGPEFLTYFQNEAQLDKSGLPSDRFFAERPEGSVSTLKIQRTQQEDSAVYLCASSLDGFGVYPKDTQYFGPGTRLTVL.